Below are 20 T cell receptor beta chains sequenced from a single sample in a study of blood T cell repertoires in COVID-19. Data came from immunoSEQ multiplex PCR; TCRdb stores just in-frame clones and leaves some out. The sample holds about 130,000 clones, about four fifths seen once. The specimen was peripheral blood. These receptors all stem from a woman older than 75 with acute or convalescent COVID-19.

This clone was seen more than once but under ten times. Other DNA sequences of this sample code for an identical CDR3. This rearrangement joins TRBV7-2 to TRBJ1-2; 9 positions agree with TRBD1. In germline, CDR1 is SGHTA, CDR2 FQGNSA. The J segment lost 4 bases and the V segment lost 3 bases, leaving 0 bases of the junction unmatched. This CDR3 comprises 13 residues. The CDR3 sequence is CASSLGQGYGYTF. The CDR3 DNA follows: TGTGCCAGCAGCTTGGGACAGGGCTATGGCTACACCTTC.

The genes are TRBV2 and TRBJ2-5; 7 bases fit TRBD1. This CDR3 region has 15 residues. CDR1 is SNHLY, CDR2 FYNNEI, per germline. The ends lost 6 bases at V and 1 base at J; junction bases unmatched: 8. The CDR3 loop reads CASRMTGKGQETQYF. As DNA, the CDR3 is TGTGCCAGCAGGATGACAGGGAAGGGCCAAGAGACCCAGTACTTC.

Only one count was recorded for this clone. J is TRBJ1-1 and V is TRBV3-1 (or the pseudogene TRBV3-2), with D perhaps TRBD1 (6 bases). The CDR3 loop spans 12 amino acids. Between the trimmed V and J ends, which lost 1 base and 10 bases, there was a span of 10 bases. The germline gives CDR1 LGHDT, CDR2 YNNKEL (reference sequence). The DNA for the CDR3 is TGTGCCAGCAGCCAAGTGGGGACAACAGCTTTCTTT. Translated, it gives CASSQVGTTAFF.

The CDR3 sequence: CASQGPSWSPLHF. DNA of the CDR3: TGTGCCAGTCAGGGCCCATCCTGGTCACCCCTCCACTTT. The chain is built from TRBV19 and TRBJ1-6, with D perhaps matching TRBD1 (5 bases). Trimming shortened V by 8 bases and J by 10 bases, and 15 bases separated the two germline ends. The CDR3 length is 13 residues. Germline CDR1 and CDR2: LNHDA and SQIVND (reference sequence).

This clone has only one observation. This chain links TRBV12-5 with TRBJ1-2; 9 bases align to TRBD1. CDR3 length: 16 residues. Unmatched junction bases numbered 6, after V lost 0 bases and J lost 4 bases. Germline V gene lookup returns CDR1 LGHNT and CDR2 FRNRAP. The CDR3 DNA reads TGTGCTAGTGGTTTGGTTGGGGGACAGGGAGGCTATGGCTACACCTTC. Translation: CASGLVGGQGGYGYTF.

This clone was found once. The DNA for the CDR3 is TGTGCCAGCACCCTCGTGGGCTCGGGGAGCGGGGGCCTCCGCTACAATGAGCAGTTCTTC. It is translated as CASTLVGSGSGGLRYNEQFF. The chain employs TRBV6-4 and TRBJ2-1; TRBD2 aligns across 8 bases. The CDR3 is made up of 20 amino acids. The V gene's germline CDR1 is MRHNA and CDR2 SNTAGT. The V and J ends lost 7 bases and 3 bases, in that order; junction bases with no gene match: 23.

V is TRBV18 and J is TRBJ1-1; TRBD1 matches 12 bases. The V segment lost 1 base and the J segment 7 bases; nucleotides outside the gene matches: 7. Germline CDR1 and CDR2: KGHSH and LQKENI. The CDR3 runs 16 residues. CDR3: CASSPQGTGGMSEAFF. The DNA of the CDR3 is TGTGCCAGCTCACCACAAGGGACAGGGGGCATGAGTGAAGCTTTCTTT.

The genes are TRBV21-1 and TRBJ2-7; the table gives TRBD1 as D, unverified against the DNA. TRBV21-1 is given as a pseudogene. This CDR3 spans 15 amino acids. The CDR3 is CASSPPDRGRYEQYF. CDR3 nucleotide sequence: TGTGCCAGCAGCCCCCCCGACAGGGGGCGGTACGAGCAGTACTTC.

The genes are TRBV5-1 and TRBJ2-1; possibly TRBD2 for D (6 bases). This CDR3 is 15 amino acids long. V lost 0 bases to trimming and J lost 4 bases, with 11 bases between them. CDR1 SGHRS and CDR2 YFSETQ come from the germline V gene. The CDR3 nucleotides read TGCGCCAGCAGCTTGGGGCGGGGAGCTTACAATGAGCAGTTCTTC. Amino acid sequence: CASSLGRGAYNEQFF.

The chain uses TRBV7-9 and TRBJ1-2, with a possible D match to TRBD1 (6 bases). Germline CDR1 SEHNR, CDR2 FQNEAQ (reference sequence). The CDR3 extends over 15 amino acids. Trimming cost V 5 bases and J 3 bases, with 16 bases left between them. The CDR3 bases are TGTGCCAGCAGCGGGAACAGGGCTATCGACTATGGCTACACCTTC. It encodes CASSGNRAIDYGYTF.

CDR3 residues: CASSLARQNYGYTF. The CDR3 DNA follows: TGTGCCAGCAGCTTAGCTAGACAGAACTATGGCTACACCTTC. The J gene is TRBJ1-2, the V gene TRBV7-9; the D gene is possibly TRBD1 (5 bases). Germline V lookup: CDR1 SEHNR, CDR2 FQNEAQ (reference sequence). The CDR3 extends over 14 amino acids. The V end lost 0 bases, the J end lost 2 bases, and 7 bases lay between the germline ends.

The chain carries TRBV27 and TRBJ1-2, with D tentatively TRBD1 (5 bases). From germline, CDR1 is MNHEY and CDR2 SMNVEV (reference sequence). V lost 5 bases and J 4 bases, leaving 23 bases between the germline ends. The CDR3 sequence is 17 residues long. The CDR3 bases are TGTGCCAGCAGTGTTCGGCGGGACCCAATTACGAGCTATGGCTACACCTTC. Its protein is CASSVRRDPITSYGYTF.

V usage is TRBV7-2 and J usage is TRBJ2-3, with 8 nucleotides matching TRBD1. The ends lost 4 bases at V and 3 bases at J; junction bases unmatched: 3. Germline V lookup: CDR1 SGHTA, CDR2 FQGNSA. The CDR3 has 14 residues. The CDR3 nucleotides read TGTGCCAGCAGCTACGGACAGGGAACAGATACGCAGTATTTT. Its protein is CASSYGQGTDTQYF.

This clone has a handful of counts. The chain couples TRBV10-2 to TRBJ2-1, with D perhaps matching TRBD2 (6 bases). The CDR3 runs 12 residues. V dropped 8 bases and J dropped 2 bases, with 7 bases sitting between them. Germline lookup yields CDR1 WSHSY and CDR2 SAAADI. Written as DNA, the CDR3 is TGCGCCAGCTCGGGGGCCTACAATGAGCAGTTCTTC. Its protein product is CASSGAYNEQFF.

The V call is TRBV5-1, the J call TRBJ1-1; D uncertain. The germline gives CDR1 SGHRS, CDR2 YFSETQ. Trimming removed 0 bases from V and 0 bases from J, with 9 bases in between. The CDR3 runs to 15 residues. CDR3 loop: CASSLDSPMNTEAFF. In DNA form, the CDR3 reads TGCGCCAGCAGCTTGGACAGTCCAATGAACACTGAAGCTTTCTTT. The entire variable domain, with the rest obtained from reference TRBV5-1 and TRBJ1-1, is as follows: KAGVTQTPRYLIKTRGQQVTLSCSPISGHRSVSWYQQTPGQGLQFLFEYFSETQRNKGNFPGRFSGRQFSNSRSEMNVSTLELGDSALYLCASSLDSPMNTEAFFGQGTRLTVV.

V is TRBV7-3 and J is TRBJ2-3; D might be TRBD2 (6 bases). V was pared by 5 bases and J by 0 bases, with 18 bases between. CDR1 and CDR2 (germline): SGHTA, FQGTGA. There are 17 residues in the CDR3. The CDR3: CASSPKDGRFSTDTQYF. DNA of the CDR3: TGTGCCAGCAGCCCAAAGGACGGGAGATTTAGCACAGATACGCAGTATTTT.

The rearrangement uses TRBV11-1 and TRBJ1-1, with D tentatively TRBD1 (5 bases). Germline CDR1 SGHAT, CDR2 FQDESV (reference sequence). CDR3 length: 11 amino acids. The V gene lost 7 bases and the J gene lost 4 bases, with 7 bases spanning the gap. CDR3 protein: CASIGVTEAFF. Written as DNA, the CDR3 is TGTGCCAGCATAGGGGTCACTGAAGCTTTCTTT.

J is TRBJ1-5 and V is TRBV18, with D possibly matching TRBD1 (6 bases). The CDR3 totals 16 residues. Germline CDR1 reads KGHSH; CDR2 reads LQKENI. V was clipped by 4 bases and J by 1 base, with 14 bases between them. The DNA for the CDR3 is TGTGCCAGCTCACTTCAGGGGCCCCGGAGCAATCAGCCCCAGCATTTT. Translation gives CASSLQGPRSNQPQHF.

The chain has TRBV5-4 and TRBJ1-2; possibly TRBD1 for D (5 bases). Germline lookup yields CDR1 SGHNT and CDR2 YYREEE (reference sequence). Trimming left V 0 bases short and J 4 bases short, with 16 bases between. The CDR3 length is 16 residues. In DNA, the CDR3 is TGTGCCAGCAGCTTGGGTTTTCCAGGGACTATCTATGGCTACACCTTC. Translated: CASSLGFPGTIYGYTF.

The chain combines TRBV15 with TRBJ1-1; tentative D call: TRBD1 (6 bases). Germline-derived CDR1 and CDR2 are LNHNV and YYDKDF (reference sequence). V was trimmed by 2 bases and J by 11 bases, leaving 21 bases between them. This CDR3 spans 15 amino acids. The CDR3 DNA sequence: TGTGCCACCAGCAGAACCTCTGACAGGCATCGAGGGGCTTTCTTT. Residues: CATSRTSDRHRGAFF.